What follows are 11 T cell receptor beta chains derived from one specimen sequenced in a study of CD8+ T cells in alopecia areata. RNA was extracted and reverse transcribed into cDNA as the sequencing template. The method was immunoSEQ multiplex PCR; TCRdb's version includes in-frame clones alone and lacks a portion of them. The top ten clones hold roughly a fifth of a sample with about 150,000 clones, 40% to 65% of them seen once. The source was CD8+ T cells sorted from blood, collected at week 0. The receptor set was obtained from a human donor with alopecia areata.

The chain uses TRBV7-2 and TRBJ2-3, with 9 nucleotides matching TRBD1. Losses at the gene ends were 2 bases for V and 4 bases for J; bases not matched to a gene: 13. This CDR3 contains 18 residues. Germline CDR1 SGHTA, CDR2 FQGNSA. CDR3 in DNA: TGTGCCAGCAGCTTATTCTCGATACAGGGGGCGCAGCCAGATACGCAGTATTTT. It encodes CASSLFSIQGAQPDTQYF.

In the case of this clone: A far bigger clonotype differs at one base, so this is likely a read error. Other DNA sequences in this specimen translate into the identical CDR3. The chain carries TRBV7-9 and TRBJ2-7, with D possibly TRBD2 on 6 matching bases. The CDR3 totals 14 residues. The V gene's germline CDR1 is SEHNR and CDR2 FQNEAQ (reference sequence). The ends were cut back, 5 bases at V and 0 bases at J, with 11 bases in the middle. Here the CDR3 reads CASSQVADSYEQYF. The CDR3 DNA sequence: TGTGCCAGCAGCCAAGTAGCGGACTCCTACGAGCAGTACTTC.

This clone was detected only a few times. This rearrangement joins TRBV7-3 to TRBJ2-7, with 8 nucleotides matching TRBD2. Germline lookup yields CDR1 SGHTA and CDR2 FQGTGA. V was clipped by 5 bases and J by 5 bases; unmatched bases: 5. CDR3 size: 13 residues. This chain's CDR3 is CASSPGGGHEQYF. In DNA, the CDR3 is TGTGCCAGCAGCCCCGGCGGGGGGCACGAGCAGTACTTC.

The chain combines TRBV7-9 with TRBJ1-6, with D unresolved. Germline V gives CDR1 SEHNR, CDR2 FQNEAQ (reference sequence). The CDR3 spans 13 residues. V was pared by 7 bases and J by 3 bases, with 7 bases between. CDR3 in DNA: TGTGCCAGCACAGAGAACTATAATTCACCCCTCCACTTT. Its translation: CASTENYNSPLHF.

The sample holds one count of this clone. This chain joins TRBV4-1 and TRBJ2-7; D remains ambiguous. The length of the CDR3 is 14 residues. Germline V gene data show CDR1 as MGHRA and CDR2 as YSYEKL. V shed 3 bases and J shed 3 bases, with 12 bases lying between them. CDR3 bases: TGCGCCAGCAGCCACGTAGGGATGGTCTACGAGCAGTACTTC. Amino acid sequence: CASSHVGMVYEQYF.

This clone has a handful of counts. The rearrangement links TRBV19 to TRBJ1-2; D perhaps matches TRBD1 (6 bases). V lost 7 bases to trimming and J lost 6 bases, with 15 bases between them. CDR3 length: 13 residues. Looked up from germline, CDR1 is LNHDA and CDR2 is SQIVND (reference sequence). The CDR3 nucleotides read TGTGCCAGTACCTACAGGGATAGTCATGGCTACACCTTC. Translated: CASTYRDSHGYTF. The full variable domain, with the rest looked up from reference TRBV19 and TRBJ1-2, is DGGITQSPKYLFRKEGQNVTLSCEQNLNHDAMYWYRQDPGQGLRLIYYSQIVNDFQKGDIAEGYSVSREKKESFPLTVTSAQKNPTAFYLCASTYRDSHGYTFGSGTRLTVV.

This chain joins TRBV11-2 and TRBJ2-3, with 10 bases that match TRBD2. Trimming cost V 8 bases and J 2 bases; bases outside gene matches: 7. The CDR3 runs to 15 residues. CDR1 is SGHAT, CDR2 FQNNGV, per germline. CDR3 nucleotides: TGTGCCAGCGGATCTAGCGGGGGCGACACAGATACGCAGTATTTT. Residues: CASGSSGGDTDTQYF.

The V gene is TRBV29-1, the J gene TRBJ1-2, with TRBD1 as a possible D gene (6 bases). The CDR3 spans 12 residues. Trimming took off 4 bases at V and 2 bases at J, with 8 bases between the two ends. Germline lookup yields CDR1 SQVTM and CDR2 ANQGSEA. The CDR3 region is CSVADRNYGYTF. The CDR3 nucleotides read TGCAGCGTTGCGGACAGAAACTATGGCTACACCTTC.

This clone has more than one count but fewer than ten. This chain uses TRBV23-1 with TRBJ2-1, with 10 positions matching TRBD1. TRBV23-1 is given ORF status, its function remaining uncertain. The CDR3 has 17 residues. Trimming cost V 1 base and J 6 bases; bases outside gene matches: 9. CDR3 region: CASSQYLRDRGLNEQFF. CDR3 nucleotides: TGCGCCAGCAGTCAATATCTCCGGGACAGGGGTCTCAATGAGCAGTTCTTC.

CDR3 DNA: TGTGCCAGTAGTACAGGGACAGGGGGACAGGATCGGTATTTT. It codes for CASSTGTGGQDRYF. The chain recombines TRBV19 with TRBJ2-3; the match to TRBD1 covers 11 bases. There are 14 residues in the CDR3. Germline CDR1 and CDR2: LNHDA and SQIVND (reference sequence). J was trimmed by 14 bases and V by 4 bases; bases with no gene match: 11. Supplemented by reference TRBV19 and TRBJ2-3, the full variable domain reads DGGITQSPKYLFRKEGQNVTLSCEQNLNHDAMYWYRQDPGQGLRLIYYSQIVNDFQKGDIAEGYSVSREKKESFPLTVTSAQKNPTAFYLCASSTGTGGQDRYFGPGTRLTVL.

The genes are TRBV30 and TRBJ1-1; D uncertain. The ends were cut back, 0 bases at V and 4 bases at J, with 9 bases in the middle. This CDR3 has 13 residues. From germline, CDR1 is GTSNPN and CDR2 SVGIG (reference sequence). The CDR3 DNA reads TGTGCCTGGAGTGTATCCCGCGGCACTGAAGCTTTCTTT. Its translation is CAWSVSRGTEAFF.